This T cell receptor beta chain was profiled in a study of response to subunit inactivated influenza vaccine. This clonotype was counted only a few times. The antigen is undetermined. MiXCR, run by TCRdb on the RT-PCR reads, gives a single entry per CDR3 protein. The data hold about 520,000 distinct CDR3 sequences, with over 25% observed a single time. J lost 9 bases, V lost 1 base, and 8 bases had no gene match. The CDR3 is 16 amino acids. The germline CDR1 and CDR2 sequences are LGHNA and YSLEER. Broader study findings: There was a suggestion from the authors that each seasonal influenza vaccination recruits few new T cells.

The receptor comes from a man aged 45-65 years who received an inactivated influenza vaccine. The material was CD4+ T cells sorted from PBMCs, obtained 4 to 6 days after vaccination. The J gene is TRBJ1-6, the V gene TRBV4-3; 8 bases map to TRBD1. The CDR3 nucleotides are TGCGCCAGCAGCCAAGCGGGCCGCCAGGGGGCTTCACCCCTCCACTTT. Translation gives CASSQAGRQGASPLHF.